This T cell receptor (beta chain) was sequenced in a study of a mutant IDH1 vaccine in newly diagnosed glioma. Assay: immunoSEQ multiplex PCR; the TCRdb copy retains only in-frame clones and omits some. In the table there are about 59,000 clones, about 91% of which are singletons. Regarding time point: baseline, week 1 (first vaccination visit). The treatment here: pre-vaccination baseline after standard-of-care therapy. The CDR3 totals 16 residues. V dropped 3 bases and J dropped 7 bases, with 16 bases sitting between them. Germline values: CDR1 SGHVS, CDR2 FQNEAQ. The source is a man over 45 with glioma. This specimen was PBMCs, taken from a glioma patient treated with radiotherapy, temozolomide or both. This chain joins TRBV7-8 and TRBJ1-6; D is unclear. The DNA of the CDR3 is TGTGCCAGCAGCTTTCGGGCCTCCGTTTTAAATTCACCCCTCCACTTT. Amino acid sequence: CASSFRASVLNSPLHF.